The next 20 T cell receptor beta chains were all read from a single sample in a study of blood T cell repertoires in COVID-19 (dated by TCRdb to 2019 to 2021). The library was obtained by the immunoSEQ multiplex PCR assay. Not all clones reach the TCRdb copy of this immuneACCESS table, which keeps in-frame sequences only. Checked studies attribute under half of the gap to unresolved V genes and leave the rest unexplained. The sample table shows around 260,000 clones, and roughly 83% are seen once. The ten top clones hold roughly 4.5% of the sample. The sample consisted of peripheral blood. The receptors derive from a man between 60 and 75 years old who had recovered from COVID-19.

This chain connects TRBV28 to TRBJ2-7; 7 bases agree with TRBD1. Germline V CDR1 and CDR2: MDHEN, SYDVKM. The CDR3 runs 17 residues. Trimming at V came to 2 bases and at J to 6 bases, leaving 16 bases not matched to a gene. The CDR3 sequence: CASSLAGRQGHSLEQYF. In DNA form, the CDR3 reads TGTGCCAGCAGTTTAGCGGGCCGACAGGGTCACTCTCTCGAGCAGTACTTC.

The gene calls are TRBV5-4 and TRBJ2-5, with D possibly matching TRBD1 (5 bases). The CDR3 runs to 12 residues. V was cut by 2 bases and J by 10 bases, with 12 bases left in between. The V gene's germline CDR1 is SGHNT and CDR2 YYREEE (reference sequence). CDR3 nucleotides: TGTGCCAGCAGCTTACCAGGGCGAGGCCAGTACTTC. It translates to CASSLPGRGQYF.

The CDR3 is CASSLLSGGVGEQFF. In nucleotides, the CDR3 is TGTGCCAGCAGCTTGCTGAGCGGGGGGGTAGGTGAGCAGTTCTTC. V gene TRBV5-4 combines with J gene TRBJ2-1; 10 positions match TRBD2. The CDR3 has 15 residues. The ends lost 1 base at V and 9 bases at J; junction bases unmatched: 7. Germline V gives CDR1 SGHNT, CDR2 YYREEE (reference sequence).

This clone was observed a single time. V and J are TRBV7-6 and TRBJ1-1, with D possibly matching TRBD1 (6 bases). The V end lost 4 bases, the J end lost 0 bases, and 12 bases lay between the germline ends. From germline, CDR1 is SGHVS and CDR2 FNYEAQ. The CDR3 consists of 15 residues. Here the CDR3 DNA reads TGTGCCAGCAGCTCCAACAGGGACATGAACACTGAAGCTTTCTTT. Its translation is CASSSNRDMNTEAFF.

The chain carries TRBV5-6 and TRBJ2-1, with 8 bases matching TRBD2. V dropped 1 base and J dropped 0; count of bases not matched to a gene: 6. This CDR3 is built from 17 residues. Germline assignment: CDR1 SGHDT and CDR2 YYEEEE. The CDR3 DNA follows: TGTGCCAGCAGCTTGAAACTAGCGGCCAGCTCCTACAATGAGCAGTTCTTC. Its protein product is CASSLKLAASSYNEQFF.

The V call is TRBV2, the J call TRBJ2-1; 7 positions match TRBD2. This CDR3 spans 14 amino acids. The V segment lost 3 bases and the J segment 7 bases; nucleotides outside the gene matches: 6. The germline gives CDR1 SNHLY, CDR2 FYNNEI. CDR3: CASSDERGINEQFF. DNA of the CDR3: TGTGCCAGCAGTGATGAGCGGGGTATAAATGAGCAGTTCTTC.

The chain combines TRBV6-5 with TRBJ2-2; 8 positions match TRBD1. The junction had 9 bases not matched to a gene; V was cut back by 7 bases and J by 5 bases. Per the germline V gene, CDR1 is MNHEY and CDR2 is SVGAGI. The length of the CDR3 is 15 residues. The CDR3, as DNA: TGTGCCAGCACCGGGCAGGGGGCGGGGACCGGGGAGCTGTTTTTT. This translates into CASTGQGAGTGELFF.

The rearrangement joins TRBV7-9 to TRBJ2-2; TRBD1 aligns across 12 bases. The CDR3 has 18 residues. CDR1 is SEHNR, CDR2 FQNEAQ, per germline (reference sequence). After removal of 2 bases from V and 12 bases from J, the junction contained 16 bases not matched to a gene. CDR3 sequence: CASSLRVTGTGGVGKLFF. The CDR3 DNA is TGTGCCAGCAGCTTAAGGGTCACCGGGACAGGGGGCGTCGGAAAGCTGTTTTTT.

This rearrangement joins TRBV5-1 to TRBJ2-6; 12 positions agree with TRBD1. Trimming at V came to 2 bases and at J to 2 bases, leaving 8 bases not matched to a gene. Germline-derived CDR1 and CDR2 are SGHRS and YFSETQ. CDR3 length: 19 residues. As DNA, the CDR3 is TGCGCCAGCAGCTTTGGAGCCGGGACAGGGGGCGCTGGGGCCAACGTCCTGACTTTC. This codes for CASSFGAGTGGAGANVLTF.

The chain joins TRBV3-1 (or the pseudogene TRBV3-2) to TRBJ2-2; TRBD2 agrees at 7 bases. This CDR3 spans 15 amino acids. Germline values: CDR1 LGHDT, CDR2 YNNKEL (reference sequence). The junction had 5 bases not matched to a gene; V was cut back by 6 bases and J by 1 base. Here the CDR3 DNA reads TGTGCCAGCAGTTGGGGCGGGGGGAACACCGGGGAGCTGTTTTTT. Translation gives CASSWGGGNTGELFF.

The V and J genes are TRBV11-2 and TRBJ2-7; 7 nucleotides match TRBD1. This CDR3 spans 15 amino acids. Germline V gene data show CDR1 as SGHAT and CDR2 as FQNNGV. Trimming cost V 1 base and J 5 bases; bases outside gene matches: 8. The CDR3 spells CASSLVVGGYDEQYF. In DNA, the CDR3 is TGTGCCAGCAGCTTAGTGGTAGGGGGCTATGACGAGCAGTACTTC.

The V call is TRBV9, the J call TRBJ2-1; D perhaps matches TRBD1 (5 bases). Germline V CDR1 and CDR2: SGDLS, YYNGEE. Trimming left V 8 bases short and J 8 bases short, with 17 bases between. CDR3 length: 13 residues. CDR3 sequence (DNA): TGTGCCAGACCTCTCTTTGGGGCTTATGAGCAGTTCTTC. It yields the protein CARPLFGAYEQFF.

The table lists this clone with a few counts. V gene TRBV15 combines with J gene TRBJ2-2; TRBD1 might be the D (5 bases). V lost 1 base and J 2 bases, leaving 8 bases between the germline ends. The CDR3 has 15 amino acids. The germline V gene has CDR1 LNHNV and CDR2 YYDKDF (reference sequence). This CDR3 is CATSRGRANTGELFF. CDR3 coding DNA: TGTGCCACCAGCAGAGGCAGGGCTAACACCGGGGAGCTGTTTTTT. Looking up the rest from reference TRBV15 and TRBJ2-2 gives the full variable domain: DAMVIQNPRYQVTQFGKPVTLSCSQTLNHNVMYWYQQKSSQAPKLLFHYYDKDFNNEADTPDNFQSRRPNTSFCFLDIRSPGLGDTAMYLCATSRGRANTGELFFGEGSRLTVL.

The genes are TRBV6-5 and TRBJ2-5; 7 positions agree with TRBD1. Trimming at V came to 6 bases and at J to 5 bases, leaving 12 bases not matched to a gene. The V gene's germline CDR1 is MNHEY and CDR2 SVGAGI. The CDR3 is made up of 15 amino acids. CDR3 bases: TGTGCCAGCAGACTCCGGGACAGAGGATCGGAGACCCAGTACTTC. This sequence encodes CASRLRDRGSETQYF.

The rearrangement joins TRBV6-1 to TRBJ1-4, with 10 positions matching TRBD1. V lost 3 bases to trimming and J lost 4 bases; unmatched junction nucleotides: 5. The CDR3 is 16 amino acids. Germline values: CDR1 MNHNS, CDR2 SASEGT. CDR3 in DNA: TGTGCCAGCAGTGAGATGGGACAGGGGTATAATGAAAAACTGTTTTTT. It translates to CASSEMGQGYNEKLFF.

V is TRBV3-1 (or the pseudogene TRBV3-2) and J is TRBJ2-1; D possibly corresponds to TRBD1 (5 bases). With 1 base removed from V and 2 bases from J, the gap between germline ends came to 9 bases. This CDR3 is built from 15 residues. Germline CDR1 is LGHDT and CDR2 is YNNKEL (reference sequence). In nucleotides, the CDR3 is TGTGCCAGCAGCCAAGTCAGGGCCACCTACAATGAGCAGTTCTTC. This sequence encodes CASSQVRATYNEQFF.

This clone was detected only once. The chain uses TRBV19 and TRBJ1-5, with D unresolved. The germline CDR1 and CDR2 sequences are LNHDA and SQIVND (reference sequence). Trimming left V 6 bases short and J 1 base short, with 22 bases between. The CDR3 spans 18 residues. CDR3 residues: CASSYLIRQRGSNQPQHF. DNA for the CDR3: TGTGCCAGTAGCTACCTCATCAGACAACGAGGGAGCAATCAGCCCCAGCATTTT.

This sequence joins TRBV4-1 and TRBJ2-5, with 8 bases matching TRBD2. Trimming took 4 bases from V and 5 from J; bases not matched to a gene: 12. CDR1 MGHRA and CDR2 YSYEKL come from the germline V gene. CDR3 length equals 16 residues. CDR3 in amino acids: CASSRSLGRAGETQYF. The CDR3 DNA sequence: TGCGCCAGCAGCCGATCTCTCGGGAGGGCCGGTGAGACCCAGTACTTC.

The chain is built from TRBV13 and TRBJ2-5, with 12 bases aligning to TRBD2. This CDR3 contains 17 residues. With 5 bases clipped from V and 4 bases from J, the junction kept 11 bases outside the gene matches. Germline V CDR1 and CDR2: PRHDT, FYEKMQ (reference sequence). DNA for the CDR3: TGTGCCAGCAGCGTTAGGCTAGCGGGGGGGCCTAGAGAGACCCAGTACTTC. The encoded protein is CASSVRLAGGPRETQYF.

This chain connects TRBV5-5 to TRBJ2-1; 9 bases align to TRBD2. Germline lookup yields CDR1 SGHKS and CDR2 YYEKEE (reference sequence). J was trimmed by 6 bases and V by 0 bases; bases with no gene match: 4. The CDR3 is made up of 15 amino acids. CDR3: CASSLGREGPNEQFF. The CDR3 DNA reads as TGTGCCAGCAGCTTGGGGCGGGAGGGCCCCAATGAGCAGTTCTTC.